These 32 T cell receptor beta chains originate from one sample sequenced in a study of cytomegalovirus exposure and HLA in healthy donors. The PCR was carried out with 60 Vbeta primers and 13 Jbeta primers. Assay used: immunoSEQ multiplex PCR; TCRdb lists only in-frame clones, some missing. The table includes 150,000 to 200,000 clones, over 60% detected once. Sequencing used PBMCs. The receptors shown here come from a woman aged 45-65 years in good health and CMV-seronegative.

This chain joins TRBV10-3 and TRBJ2-2, with 8 bases fitting TRBD1. V was clipped by 8 bases and J by 2 bases; unmatched bases: 13. The germline V gene encodes CDR1 ENHRY and CDR2 SYGVKD. The CDR3 consists of 17 residues. CDR3 region: CAIAGTGTGRNTGELFF. In nucleotides, the CDR3 is TGTGCCATCGCGGGAACCGGGACAGGACGCAACACCGGGGAGCTGTTTTTT.

This clone was seen once. One end of the junction does not line up with germline, which may come from a read error. The chain couples TRBV7-9 to TRBJ1-2, with 9 nucleotides matching TRBD1. The germline V gene has CDR1 SEHNR and CDR2 FQNEAQ (reference sequence). The CDR3 runs 14 residues. CDR3 sequence reads: CSSSPRDRVYGYTF. The DNA of the CDR3 is TGTTCCAGCAGCCCCCGGGACAGGGTCTATGGCTACACCTTC.

The genes are TRBV19 and TRBJ2-7; D is possibly TRBD1 (7 bases). The ends were cut back, 5 bases at V and 3 bases at J, with 23 bases in the middle. CDR3 size: 17 residues. Per germline, CDR1 LNHDA and CDR2 SQIVND (reference sequence). CDR3 DNA sequence: TGTGCCAGTAGTCCCTGGACAGGAGCTGAGGGAGGCTACGAGCAGTACTTC. Amino acids: CASSPWTGAEGGYEQYF.

The V gene is TRBV9, the J gene TRBJ2-7, with TRBD2 as a possible D gene (6 bases). The CDR3 is 14 amino acids. With 2 bases removed from V and 0 bases from J, the gap between germline ends came to 9 bases. CDR1 is SGDLS and CDR2 is YYNGEE in the germline V gene. The CDR3 loop reads CASSVGTHSYEQYF. The CDR3 DNA is TGTGCCAGCAGCGTGGGGACTCACTCCTACGAGCAGTACTTC.

V usage is TRBV5-1 and J usage is TRBJ1-1; TRBD1 matches 8 bases. The V gene end was trimmed by 2 bases and the J gene end by 5 bases; junction bases not matched to a gene: 2. CDR3 length: 13 residues. CDR1 SGHRS and CDR2 YFSETQ come from the germline V gene. The DNA of the CDR3 is TGCGCCAGCAGCTTACAGGGGGGAACTGAAGCTTTCTTT. This codes for CASSLQGGTEAFF.

This chain connects TRBV29-1 to TRBJ2-3; TRBD1 agrees at 8 bases. CDR3 size: 14 residues. J lost 0 bases, V lost 2 bases, and 1 base had no gene match. Per germline, CDR1 SQVTM and CDR2 ANQGSEA. As DNA, the CDR3 is TGCAGCGTTGAAACAGGGGGAAGCACAGATACGCAGTATTTT. Translation: CSVETGGSTDTQYF.

The chain has TRBV28 and TRBJ1-2; TRBD1 is a possible D gene (5 bases). The CDR3 sequence is 15 residues long. Per germline, CDR1 MDHEN and CDR2 SYDVKM. The V and J ends lost 4 bases and 5 bases respectively, with 17 bases between them. CDR3 residues: CASSSGWTSSYGYTF. In nucleotides, the CDR3 is TGTGCCAGCAGTTCAGGCTGGACAAGCTCATATGGCTACACCTTC.

The chain couples TRBV2 to TRBJ2-2; possible D gene TRBD1, 5 bases. The germline V and J ends were trimmed by 3 bases and 4 bases, with 12 bases remaining between them. This CDR3 contains 15 residues. Germline V gene data show CDR1 as SNHLY and CDR2 as FYNNEI. CDR3 region: CASSDQGKSTGELFF. The DNA for the CDR3 is TGTGCCAGCAGTGATCAGGGTAAAAGCACCGGGGAGCTGTTTTTT. Complete variable domain (other parts from reference TRBV2 and TRBJ2-2): EPEVTQTPSHQVTQMGQEVILRCVPISNHLYFYWYRQILGQKVEFLVSFYNNEISEKSEIFDDQFSVERPDGSNFTLKIRSTKLEDSAMYFCASSDQGKSTGELFFGEGSRLTVL.

V usage is TRBV2 and J usage is TRBJ1-1; D is possibly TRBD1 (6 bases). There are 14 residues in the CDR3. Per the germline V gene, CDR1 is SNHLY and CDR2 is FYNNEI. V dropped 5 bases and J dropped 4 bases, with 14 bases sitting between them. The CDR3 reads CASSLGGARTEAFF. The CDR3 DNA reads TGTGCCAGCAGTCTGGGGGGGGCGCGCACTGAAGCTTTCTTT.

The J gene is TRBJ2-1, the V gene TRBV13; D may be TRBD2 (6 bases). The CDR3 consists of 15 residues. V was clipped by 5 bases and J by 15 bases, with 26 bases between them. Germline assignment: CDR1 PRHDT and CDR2 FYEKMQ (reference sequence). The CDR3 spells CASSETGRGAPLPFF. The CDR3 DNA is TGTGCCAGCAGCGAGACGGGGCGCGGGGCTCCCCTCCCGTTCTTC.

In its sample, this clone was seen once. The chain joins TRBV6-5 to TRBJ1-2; 10 bases map to TRBD1. Germline CDR1 MNHEY, CDR2 SVGAGI. Trimming cost V 5 bases and J 8 bases; bases outside gene matches: 5. The CDR3 extends over 13 amino acids. CDR3 nucleotides: TGTGCCAGCAGTGGGACAGGGGTCTGGGGCTACACCTTC. This encodes CASSGTGVWGYTF.

The chain joins TRBV5-1 to TRBJ1-1; D possibly corresponds to TRBD1 (6 bases). The CDR3 extends over 14 amino acids. V was pared by 4 bases and J by 0 bases, with 10 bases between. CDR1 and CDR2 from the germline V gene are SGHRS and YFSETQ. CDR3 loop: CASSRQAMNTEAFF. CDR3 bases: TGCGCCAGCAGCCGACAGGCGATGAACACTGAAGCTTTCTTT.

The rearrangement links TRBV21-1 to TRBJ2-2; the table assigns TRBD1, which was not confirmed against the DNA. TRBV21-1 is a pseudogene locus. The CDR3 runs to 14 residues. The CDR3 DNA reads TGTGCCAGCGAAGAGACAGCCGTCACCGGGGAGCTGTTTTTT. Translating gives CASEETAVTGELFF.

The chain carries TRBV5-1 and TRBJ1-3, with D unresolved. This CDR3 contains 14 residues. Trimming shortened V by 2 bases and J by 2 bases, and 8 bases separated the two germline ends. From germline, CDR1 is SGHRS and CDR2 YFSETQ. The CDR3 region is CASSLSGTGNTIYF. The CDR3 DNA reads TGCGCCAGCAGCTTATCGGGAACTGGAAACACCATATATTTT.

In this sample, this clone turned up once. This rearrangement joins TRBV19 to TRBJ1-1; D gene ambiguous. V was cut by 6 bases and J by 0 bases, with 8 bases left in between. This CDR3 has 13 residues. CDR1 is LNHDA and CDR2 is SQIVND in the germline V gene (reference sequence). DNA of the CDR3: TGTGCCAGTAGGAAGACACTGAACACTGAAGCTTTCTTT. Amino acid sequence: CASRKTLNTEAFF. The entire variable domain, with the rest obtained from reference TRBV19 and TRBJ1-1, is as follows: DGGITQSPKYLFRKEGQNVTLSCEQNLNHDAMYWYRQDPGQGLRLIYYSQIVNDFQKGDIAEGYSVSREKKESFPLTVTSAQKNPTAFYLCASRKTLNTEAFFGQGTRLTVV.

The chain carries TRBV25-1 and TRBJ2-3; TRBD2 might be the D (7 bases). V was clipped by 8 bases and J by 1 base, with 10 bases between them. The CDR3 has 13 amino acids. Germline CDR1 reads MGHDK; CDR2 reads SYGVNS. CDR3 in DNA: TGTGCCAGCCGGGGGGCCGGCACAGATACGCAGTATTTT. Translated: CASRGAGTDTQYF.

This sequence joins TRBV18 and TRBJ1-4; 9 positions match TRBD1. The germline CDR1 and CDR2 sequences are KGHSH and LQKENI. This CDR3 has 15 amino acids. V shed 6 bases, J shed 7 bases, and the junction held 9 bases outside the gene matches. CDR3 sequence: CASSLMGQGGEKLFF. CDR3 nucleotide sequence: TGTGCCAGCTCCCTCATGGGACAGGGTGGTGAAAAACTGTTTTTT.

The chain links TRBV23-1 to TRBJ2-2; D uncertain. TRBV23-1 is labeled an ORF, and its function is uncertain. The CDR3 loop spans 17 amino acids. Trimming pared 2 bases from V and 2 bases from J, leaving 15 bases between. CDR3 sequence: CASSQPTPRPNTGELFF. CDR3 nucleotide sequence: TGCGCCAGCAGTCAACCGACGCCTAGACCCAACACCGGGGAGCTGTTTTTT.

The chain joins TRBV15 to TRBJ2-5, with 11 positions matching TRBD2. TRBJ2-7 explains the end of the DNA better; the J call may be wrong. Germline V CDR1 and CDR2: LNHNV, YYDKDF (reference sequence). CDR3 length equals 15 residues. The CDR3 DNA sequence: TGTGCCACCAGCAGGGGACTAGCGGCAACCTACGAGCAGTACTTC. Encoded protein: CATSRGLAATYEQYF.

The gene calls are TRBV5-1 and TRBJ2-3; 11 bases align to TRBD2. Germline CDR1 SGHRS, CDR2 YFSETQ. This CDR3 is built from 19 residues. V was clipped by 4 bases and J by 0 bases; unmatched bases: 13. CDR3 sequence reads: CASSGQLAGGTPSTDTQYF. In nucleotides, the CDR3 is TGCGCCAGCAGCGGGCAGCTAGCGGGGGGCACTCCTAGCACAGATACGCAGTATTTT.

The J gene is TRBJ2-2, the V gene TRBV4-2; D possibly corresponds to TRBD2 (5 bases). V was cut by 0 bases and J by 1 base, with 9 bases left in between. This CDR3 has 16 residues. CDR1 and CDR2 from the germline V gene are LGHNA and YNFKEQ. This chain's CDR3 is CASSQEGGGNTGELFF. The CDR3 DNA sequence: TGTGCCAGCAGCCAAGAGGGCGGAGGGAACACCGGGGAGCTGTTTTTT.

The V gene is TRBV18, the J gene TRBJ1-1, with D maybe TRBD1 (5 bases). CDR1 and CDR2 from the germline V gene are KGHSH and LQKENI. Trimming left V 3 bases short and J 1 base short, with 12 bases between. This CDR3 comprises 15 residues. The DNA for the CDR3 is TGTGCCAGCTCACCCGTGGCTGACAGGAACACTGAAGCTTTCTTT. It translates to CASSPVADRNTEAFF.

This clone was observed a handful of times. V usage is TRBV5-5 and J usage is TRBJ1-5; TRBD1 might be the D (5 bases). Trimming pared 4 bases from V and 8 bases from J, leaving 16 bases between. CDR1 is SGHKS, CDR2 YYEKEE, per germline (reference sequence). The CDR3 is 14 residues long. CDR3 DNA: TGTGCCAGCAGCACAGGTTTCGTCAGGGAGCCCCAGCATTTT. It encodes CASSTGFVREPQHF.

The CDR3 nucleotides are TGTGCCAGCAGCTTAGTAGCTGCTGGGGCATTTCTGTTTTTT. This codes for CASSLVAAGAFLFF. The chain uses TRBV7-2 and TRBJ1-4; the D gene is possibly TRBD1 (5 bases). The V and J ends lost 1 base and 14 bases respectively, with 17 bases between them. The CDR3 runs 14 residues. CDR1 SGHTA and CDR2 FQGNSA come from the germline V gene. The complete variable domain, with remaining parts taken from reference TRBV7-2 and TRBJ1-4, reads GAGVSQSPSNKVTEKGKDVELRCDPISGHTALYWYRQSLGQGLEFLIYFQGNSAPDKSGLPSDRFSAERTGGSVSTLTIQRTQQEDSAVYLCASSLVAAGAFLFFGSGTQLSVL.

V usage is TRBV29-1 and J usage is TRBJ1-3, with no clear D. V gave up 4 bases and J gave up 4 bases, with 8 bases separating them. Per germline, CDR1 SQVTM and CDR2 ANQGSEA. The CDR3 consists of 12 residues. CDR3 nucleotide sequence: TGCAGCGTTGGAGGGCCCGGAAACACCATATATTTT. Translated, it gives CSVGGPGNTIYF.

This clone was seen a few times. The J gene is TRBJ1-1, the V gene TRBV15, with unresolved D. Trimming took 5 bases from V and 1 from J, leaving 5 bases between them. Per the germline V gene, CDR1 is LNHNV and CDR2 is YYDKDF (reference sequence). The CDR3 runs to 12 residues. The CDR3 DNA is TGTGCCACCAGCGCAGAGAACACTGAAGCTTTCTTT. It encodes CATSAENTEAFF.

The chain links TRBV19 to TRBJ2-7; a possible D gene is TRBD2 (6 bases). Germline lookup yields CDR1 LNHDA and CDR2 SQIVND (reference sequence). V lost 4 bases to trimming and J lost 0 bases, with 10 bases between them. This CDR3 is 14 amino acids long. CDR3 DNA sequence: TGTGCCAGTAGTAACCCGACTAGCTCCTACGAGCAGTACTTC. Translating gives CASSNPTSSYEQYF. The variable domain in full, completed from reference TRBV19 and TRBJ2-7, reads DGGITQSPKYLFRKEGQNVTLSCEQNLNHDAMYWYRQDPGQGLRLIYYSQIVNDFQKGDIAEGYSVSREKKESFPLTVTSAQKNPTAFYLCASSNPTSSYEQYFGPGTRLTVT.

The chain combines TRBV18 with TRBJ2-7, with D tentatively TRBD2 (5 bases). The V end lost 3 bases, the J end lost 4 bases, and 13 bases lay between the germline ends. The CDR3 runs 14 residues. Germline V gene data show CDR1 as KGHSH and CDR2 as LQKENI. The CDR3 region has the DNA TGTGCCAGCTCACCTGAGACGGGGTCGTACGAGCAGTACTTC. It is translated as CASSPETGSYEQYF.

V usage is TRBV7-2 and J usage is TRBJ2-4; possibly TRBD1 for D (6 bases). The CDR3 is 15 amino acids. In germline, CDR1 is SGHTA, CDR2 FQGNSA. V gave up 4 bases and J gave up 7 bases, with 17 bases separating them. The CDR3 protein is CASSSSVGARNIQYF. CDR3 in DNA: TGTGCCAGCAGCTCCTCGGTGGGGGCCCGGAACATTCAGTACTTC.

The chain employs TRBV7-3 and TRBJ2-7; D perhaps matches TRBD2 (6 bases). The germline gives CDR1 SGHTA, CDR2 FQGTGA. The CDR3 totals 13 residues. V was cut by 4 bases and J by 7 bases, with 14 bases left in between. The CDR3 is CASSSTRIGEQYF. The CDR3 coding sequence is TGTGCCAGCAGCTCGACTAGGATAGGAGAGCAGTACTTC.

The chain couples TRBV7-2 to TRBJ2-1; D not resolved. Germline V lookup: CDR1 SGHTA, CDR2 FQGNSA. This CDR3 spans 12 amino acids. V was shortened by 1 base and J by 15 bases, with 13 bases between the two germline ends. The DNA for the CDR3 is TGTGCCAGCAGCTTAGTTGAGGATCTCCTGTTCTTC. As protein: CASSLVEDLLFF.

The genes are TRBV29-1 and TRBJ2-7; 9 positions agree with TRBD1. Germline CDR1 is SQVTM and CDR2 is ANQGSEA. There are 13 residues in the CDR3. J gave up 5 bases and V 4 bases, and 6 bases lay outside the gene matches. The DNA of the CDR3 is TGCAGCGTTGCAGGGACAGGGAAGAACGAGCAGTACTTC. It yields the protein CSVAGTGKNEQYF.